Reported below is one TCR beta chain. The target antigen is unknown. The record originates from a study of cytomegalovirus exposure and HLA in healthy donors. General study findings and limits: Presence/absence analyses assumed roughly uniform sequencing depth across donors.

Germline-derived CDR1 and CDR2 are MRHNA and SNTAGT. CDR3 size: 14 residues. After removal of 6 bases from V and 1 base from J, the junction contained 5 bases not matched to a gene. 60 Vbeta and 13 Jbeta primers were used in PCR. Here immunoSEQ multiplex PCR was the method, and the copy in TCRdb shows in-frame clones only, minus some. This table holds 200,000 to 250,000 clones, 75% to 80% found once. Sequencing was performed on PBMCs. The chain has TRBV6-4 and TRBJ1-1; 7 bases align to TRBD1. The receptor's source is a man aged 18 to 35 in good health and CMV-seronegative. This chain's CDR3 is CASSPDRKNTEAFF. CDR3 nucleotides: TGTGCCAGCAGCCCGGACAGGAAGAACACTGAAGCTTTCTTT.